This TCR beta chain was documented in a study of blood T cells in healthy people across ages. A J-beta primer mix and a sample-barcoded 5' primer were used in a second PCR of about 6 to 12 cycles. TCRdb itself ran the 5' RACE reads through MiXCR, one entry per CDR3 protein. The sample contains 450,000 to 700,000 distinct CDR3 sequences, 25% to 30% of which appear only once. The V gene's germline CDR1 is SNHLY and CDR2 FYNNEI. CDR3 length: 14 residues. V lost 8 bases, J lost 3 bases, and 8 bases stayed unmatched. This receptor was obtained from a woman aged 65 to 85 in good health. What was sequenced was blood. The chain carries TRBV2 and TRBJ2-5; 8 bases are shared with TRBD1. The CDR3 DNA reads as TGTGCCAGCGGACCGGACAGGGTTGAAGAGACCCAGTACTTC. Amino acid sequence: CASGPDRVEETQYF.